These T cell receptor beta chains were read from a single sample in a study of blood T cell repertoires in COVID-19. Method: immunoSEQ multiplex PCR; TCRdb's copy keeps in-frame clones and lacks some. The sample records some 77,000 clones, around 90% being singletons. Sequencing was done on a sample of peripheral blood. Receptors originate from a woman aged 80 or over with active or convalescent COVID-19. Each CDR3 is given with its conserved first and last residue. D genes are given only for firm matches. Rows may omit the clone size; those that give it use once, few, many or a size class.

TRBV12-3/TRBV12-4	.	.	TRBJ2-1	TGTGCCAGCAGTTCTCACCCGGGCAATGAGCAGTTCTTC	CASSSHPGNEQFF
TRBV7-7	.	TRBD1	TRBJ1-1	TGTGCTAGCAGCCCCGTCCCGGGACAGGGTTCAGCTTTCTTT	CASSPVPGQGSAFF
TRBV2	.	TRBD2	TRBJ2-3	TGTGCCAGCAGATTATTAGCGGGGGGGAGGGATACGCAGTATTTT	CASRLLAGGRDTQYF
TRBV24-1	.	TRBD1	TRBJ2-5	TGTGCCACCAGTGATGGGTTAACAGGGGGCCGGGGGACCCAGTACTTC	CATSDGLTGGRGTQYF
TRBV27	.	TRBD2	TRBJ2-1	TGTGCCAGCAGGAGAGATAGCGGGAGGGTTGAGCAGTTCTTC	CASRRDSGRVEQFF
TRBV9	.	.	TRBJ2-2	TGTGCCAGCAGCGATCCTCGGACAGATGCTTCCGGGGAGCTGTTTTTT	CASSDPRTDASGELFF
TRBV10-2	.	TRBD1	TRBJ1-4	TGCGCCAGCAGTGAGGGACAGGGTTTGATTGAAAAACTGTTTTTT	CASSEGQGLIEKLFF
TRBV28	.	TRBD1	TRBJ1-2	TGTGCCAGCAGTTCCGGGGACAGGTATGGCTACACCTTC	CASSSGDRYGYTF
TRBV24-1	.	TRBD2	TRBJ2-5	TGTGCCACCAGTGGTATTAGCGGGAGCGGGGAGACCCAGTACTTC	CATSGISGSGETQYF
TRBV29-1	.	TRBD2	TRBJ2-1	TGCAGCGTCGGGACTAGCGGGGGTTTCAATGAGCAGTTCTTC	CSVGTSGGFNEQFF
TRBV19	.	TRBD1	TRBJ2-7	TGTGCCAGTAGGACAGGGTTGTCGTCCTACGAGCAGTACTTC	CASRTGLSSYEQYF
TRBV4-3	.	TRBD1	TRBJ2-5	TGCGCCAGCAGCCAAGACATTAGACAGGGACAAGAGACCCAGTACTTC	CASSQDIRQGQETQYF
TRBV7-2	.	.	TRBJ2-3	TGTGCCTCCGCCAGAGGGAGGAGCACAGATACGCAGTATTTT	CASARGRSTDTQYF
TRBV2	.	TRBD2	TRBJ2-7	TGTGCCAGCAGTGAAGTGCGGAGACTAGCGGGAGGGCCGAGTGAGCAGTACTTC	CASSEVRRLAGGPSEQYF
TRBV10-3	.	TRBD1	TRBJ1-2	TGTGCCATCAGTGGTTACAGGGGGCAAGGCTACACCTTC	CAISGYRGQGYTF
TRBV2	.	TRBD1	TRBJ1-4	TGTGCCAGCACCCCTGACAGGGGAGTTAATGAAAAACTGTTTTTT	CASTPDRGVNEKLFF
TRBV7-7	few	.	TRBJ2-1	TGTGCCAGCAGCTTATCCCTAGACTCCTACAATGAGCAGTTCTTC	CASSLSLDSYNEQFF
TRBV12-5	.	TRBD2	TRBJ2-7	TGTGCTAGTGGTTCCTCCGGGACTAGCGACGACGAGCAGTACTTC	CASGSSGTSDDEQYF
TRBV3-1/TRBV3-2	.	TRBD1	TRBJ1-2	TGTGCCAGCAGCCAAGGACAGGGGGCGTACTATGGCTACACCTTC	CASSQGQGAYYGYTF
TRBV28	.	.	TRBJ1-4	TGTGCCAGCAGAAATACAAACAGGGTTCAAGAAAAACTGTTTTTT	CASRNTNRVQEKLFF
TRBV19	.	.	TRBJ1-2	TGTGCCAGCACTCAGGGTTTGGGCTACACCTTC	CASTQGLGYTF
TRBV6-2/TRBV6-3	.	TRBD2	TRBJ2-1	TGTGCCAGCAGCCCTACTTTAGCGGGAGGGCCTTTTGAGCAGTTCTTC	CASSPTLAGGPFEQFF
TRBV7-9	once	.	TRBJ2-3	TGTGCCAGCAGCTTAGAAGTGGCTACGCAGTATTTT	CASSLEVATQYF
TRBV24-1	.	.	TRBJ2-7	TGTGCCACCAGTGATTTTAACAGCTACGAGCAGTACTTC	CATSDFNSYEQYF
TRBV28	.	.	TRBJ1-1	TGTGCCAGCAGTTTAATTCCCGACCGACTTATGAACACTGAAGCTTTCTTT	CASSLIPDRLMNTEAFF
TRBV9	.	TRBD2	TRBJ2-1	TGTGCCAGTAGTGGTCCTAGCGGGAGGGGTTCCTACAATGAGCAGTTCTTC	CASSGPSGRGSYNEQFF
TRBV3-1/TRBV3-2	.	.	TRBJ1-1	TGTGCCAGCAGCCAAGATATTGGACACCCACGGAACACTGAAGCTTTCTTT	CASSQDIGHPRNTEAFF
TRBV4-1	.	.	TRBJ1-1	TGCGCCAGCAGCCCCACGGAGATACGAACAACTGAAGCTTTCTTT	CASSPTEIRTTEAFF
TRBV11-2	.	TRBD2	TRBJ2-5	TGTGCCAGCAGCAGGACTAGCGGACAAGAGACCCAGTACTTC	CASSRTSGQETQYF
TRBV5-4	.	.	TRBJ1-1	TGTGCCAGCAGCCTGGTGGGGGCGGACACTGAAGCTTTCTTT	CASSLVGADTEAFF
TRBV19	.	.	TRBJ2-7	TGTGCCAGTAGTACAGGGAACTACGAGCAGTACTTC	CASSTGNYEQYF
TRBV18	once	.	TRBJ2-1	TGTGCCAGCTCACCAAGCCCGTTAACCTACAATGAGCAGTTCTTC	CASSPSPLTYNEQFF
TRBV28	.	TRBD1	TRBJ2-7	TGTGCCAGCAGGCCTCCGGGACAGGTGCGTGAGCAGTACTTC	CASRPPGQVREQYF
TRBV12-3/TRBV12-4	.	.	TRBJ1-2	TGTGCCAGCAGTTTATACCGGGGGGATGGCTACACCTTC	CASSLYRGDGYTF
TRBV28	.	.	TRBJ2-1	TGTGCCAGCAGTTTGCTAGCGCCAGATGAGCAGTTCTTC	CASSLLAPDEQFF
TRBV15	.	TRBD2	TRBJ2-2	TGTGCCACCAGCGGACCTAGCGGGAGTCTGAACACCGGGGAGCTGTTTTTT	CATSGPSGSLNTGELFF
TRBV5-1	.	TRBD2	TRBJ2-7	TGCGCCAGCAGCCCGGGACTAGCGGGAGGTTCCTACGAGCAGTACTTC	CASSPGLAGGSYEQYF
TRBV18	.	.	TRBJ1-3	TGTGCCAGCTCACCACTGTCAGGGAACTCTGGAAACACCATATATTTT	CASSPLSGNSGNTIYF